This T cell receptor (beta chain) appears in the sequencing data of a study of blood T cells in healthy people across ages. With respect to this clonotype: The antigen is unknown.

The V gene's germline CDR1 is DFQATT and CDR2 SNEGSKA (reference sequence). This CDR3 comprises 15 residues. V was clipped by 6 bases and J by 13 bases; unmatched bases: 21. Combining a sample-barcoded 5' primer with a J-beta primer mix, a second PCR ran for 7 to 11 cycles. In TCRdb, the 5' RACE reads were re-called with MiXCR into one record per CDR3 protein. The profile covers some 1.5 million distinct CDR3 sequences, with approximately 30% appearing a single time and less than 9.5% taken by the ten largest. Overall study findings and caveats: A strong correlation was found between TCR beta diversity and the percentage of naive T cells.

The clonotype was recovered from a woman aged 25 to 39 in good health. Sequencing was carried out using blood. V is TRBV20-1 and J is TRBJ2-4, with 7 bases matching TRBD2. The CDR3 here is CSAPRTAGPVGEQYF. CDR3 DNA sequence: TGCAGTGCCCCCCGAACAGCGGGACCAGTTGGAGAGCAGTACTTC.